Detailed here is one TCR beta chain. The V end lost 4 bases, the J end lost 13 bases, and 10 bases lay between the germline ends. The CDR3 has 10 residues. These data originate in a study of T cell clonotyping in hematopoietic cell transplantation. TCRdb's copy holds only in-frame clones and misses some; the assay was immunoSEQ multiplex PCR. The sample has about 41,000 clones; about 95% are singletons. The sequence derives from a man aged 25-45 years in good health. Some clones in this sample may be carry-over from other donors' samples. The chain recombines TRBV23-1 with TRBJ1-2; D ambiguous. TRBV23-1 is annotated as an ORF whose role is uncertain. Sequencing was done on a sample of peripheral blood mononuclear cells. The CDR3 loop is CASSLGRCTF. The CDR3 DNA follows: TGCGCCAGCAGTCTCGGCAGGTGCACCTTC.